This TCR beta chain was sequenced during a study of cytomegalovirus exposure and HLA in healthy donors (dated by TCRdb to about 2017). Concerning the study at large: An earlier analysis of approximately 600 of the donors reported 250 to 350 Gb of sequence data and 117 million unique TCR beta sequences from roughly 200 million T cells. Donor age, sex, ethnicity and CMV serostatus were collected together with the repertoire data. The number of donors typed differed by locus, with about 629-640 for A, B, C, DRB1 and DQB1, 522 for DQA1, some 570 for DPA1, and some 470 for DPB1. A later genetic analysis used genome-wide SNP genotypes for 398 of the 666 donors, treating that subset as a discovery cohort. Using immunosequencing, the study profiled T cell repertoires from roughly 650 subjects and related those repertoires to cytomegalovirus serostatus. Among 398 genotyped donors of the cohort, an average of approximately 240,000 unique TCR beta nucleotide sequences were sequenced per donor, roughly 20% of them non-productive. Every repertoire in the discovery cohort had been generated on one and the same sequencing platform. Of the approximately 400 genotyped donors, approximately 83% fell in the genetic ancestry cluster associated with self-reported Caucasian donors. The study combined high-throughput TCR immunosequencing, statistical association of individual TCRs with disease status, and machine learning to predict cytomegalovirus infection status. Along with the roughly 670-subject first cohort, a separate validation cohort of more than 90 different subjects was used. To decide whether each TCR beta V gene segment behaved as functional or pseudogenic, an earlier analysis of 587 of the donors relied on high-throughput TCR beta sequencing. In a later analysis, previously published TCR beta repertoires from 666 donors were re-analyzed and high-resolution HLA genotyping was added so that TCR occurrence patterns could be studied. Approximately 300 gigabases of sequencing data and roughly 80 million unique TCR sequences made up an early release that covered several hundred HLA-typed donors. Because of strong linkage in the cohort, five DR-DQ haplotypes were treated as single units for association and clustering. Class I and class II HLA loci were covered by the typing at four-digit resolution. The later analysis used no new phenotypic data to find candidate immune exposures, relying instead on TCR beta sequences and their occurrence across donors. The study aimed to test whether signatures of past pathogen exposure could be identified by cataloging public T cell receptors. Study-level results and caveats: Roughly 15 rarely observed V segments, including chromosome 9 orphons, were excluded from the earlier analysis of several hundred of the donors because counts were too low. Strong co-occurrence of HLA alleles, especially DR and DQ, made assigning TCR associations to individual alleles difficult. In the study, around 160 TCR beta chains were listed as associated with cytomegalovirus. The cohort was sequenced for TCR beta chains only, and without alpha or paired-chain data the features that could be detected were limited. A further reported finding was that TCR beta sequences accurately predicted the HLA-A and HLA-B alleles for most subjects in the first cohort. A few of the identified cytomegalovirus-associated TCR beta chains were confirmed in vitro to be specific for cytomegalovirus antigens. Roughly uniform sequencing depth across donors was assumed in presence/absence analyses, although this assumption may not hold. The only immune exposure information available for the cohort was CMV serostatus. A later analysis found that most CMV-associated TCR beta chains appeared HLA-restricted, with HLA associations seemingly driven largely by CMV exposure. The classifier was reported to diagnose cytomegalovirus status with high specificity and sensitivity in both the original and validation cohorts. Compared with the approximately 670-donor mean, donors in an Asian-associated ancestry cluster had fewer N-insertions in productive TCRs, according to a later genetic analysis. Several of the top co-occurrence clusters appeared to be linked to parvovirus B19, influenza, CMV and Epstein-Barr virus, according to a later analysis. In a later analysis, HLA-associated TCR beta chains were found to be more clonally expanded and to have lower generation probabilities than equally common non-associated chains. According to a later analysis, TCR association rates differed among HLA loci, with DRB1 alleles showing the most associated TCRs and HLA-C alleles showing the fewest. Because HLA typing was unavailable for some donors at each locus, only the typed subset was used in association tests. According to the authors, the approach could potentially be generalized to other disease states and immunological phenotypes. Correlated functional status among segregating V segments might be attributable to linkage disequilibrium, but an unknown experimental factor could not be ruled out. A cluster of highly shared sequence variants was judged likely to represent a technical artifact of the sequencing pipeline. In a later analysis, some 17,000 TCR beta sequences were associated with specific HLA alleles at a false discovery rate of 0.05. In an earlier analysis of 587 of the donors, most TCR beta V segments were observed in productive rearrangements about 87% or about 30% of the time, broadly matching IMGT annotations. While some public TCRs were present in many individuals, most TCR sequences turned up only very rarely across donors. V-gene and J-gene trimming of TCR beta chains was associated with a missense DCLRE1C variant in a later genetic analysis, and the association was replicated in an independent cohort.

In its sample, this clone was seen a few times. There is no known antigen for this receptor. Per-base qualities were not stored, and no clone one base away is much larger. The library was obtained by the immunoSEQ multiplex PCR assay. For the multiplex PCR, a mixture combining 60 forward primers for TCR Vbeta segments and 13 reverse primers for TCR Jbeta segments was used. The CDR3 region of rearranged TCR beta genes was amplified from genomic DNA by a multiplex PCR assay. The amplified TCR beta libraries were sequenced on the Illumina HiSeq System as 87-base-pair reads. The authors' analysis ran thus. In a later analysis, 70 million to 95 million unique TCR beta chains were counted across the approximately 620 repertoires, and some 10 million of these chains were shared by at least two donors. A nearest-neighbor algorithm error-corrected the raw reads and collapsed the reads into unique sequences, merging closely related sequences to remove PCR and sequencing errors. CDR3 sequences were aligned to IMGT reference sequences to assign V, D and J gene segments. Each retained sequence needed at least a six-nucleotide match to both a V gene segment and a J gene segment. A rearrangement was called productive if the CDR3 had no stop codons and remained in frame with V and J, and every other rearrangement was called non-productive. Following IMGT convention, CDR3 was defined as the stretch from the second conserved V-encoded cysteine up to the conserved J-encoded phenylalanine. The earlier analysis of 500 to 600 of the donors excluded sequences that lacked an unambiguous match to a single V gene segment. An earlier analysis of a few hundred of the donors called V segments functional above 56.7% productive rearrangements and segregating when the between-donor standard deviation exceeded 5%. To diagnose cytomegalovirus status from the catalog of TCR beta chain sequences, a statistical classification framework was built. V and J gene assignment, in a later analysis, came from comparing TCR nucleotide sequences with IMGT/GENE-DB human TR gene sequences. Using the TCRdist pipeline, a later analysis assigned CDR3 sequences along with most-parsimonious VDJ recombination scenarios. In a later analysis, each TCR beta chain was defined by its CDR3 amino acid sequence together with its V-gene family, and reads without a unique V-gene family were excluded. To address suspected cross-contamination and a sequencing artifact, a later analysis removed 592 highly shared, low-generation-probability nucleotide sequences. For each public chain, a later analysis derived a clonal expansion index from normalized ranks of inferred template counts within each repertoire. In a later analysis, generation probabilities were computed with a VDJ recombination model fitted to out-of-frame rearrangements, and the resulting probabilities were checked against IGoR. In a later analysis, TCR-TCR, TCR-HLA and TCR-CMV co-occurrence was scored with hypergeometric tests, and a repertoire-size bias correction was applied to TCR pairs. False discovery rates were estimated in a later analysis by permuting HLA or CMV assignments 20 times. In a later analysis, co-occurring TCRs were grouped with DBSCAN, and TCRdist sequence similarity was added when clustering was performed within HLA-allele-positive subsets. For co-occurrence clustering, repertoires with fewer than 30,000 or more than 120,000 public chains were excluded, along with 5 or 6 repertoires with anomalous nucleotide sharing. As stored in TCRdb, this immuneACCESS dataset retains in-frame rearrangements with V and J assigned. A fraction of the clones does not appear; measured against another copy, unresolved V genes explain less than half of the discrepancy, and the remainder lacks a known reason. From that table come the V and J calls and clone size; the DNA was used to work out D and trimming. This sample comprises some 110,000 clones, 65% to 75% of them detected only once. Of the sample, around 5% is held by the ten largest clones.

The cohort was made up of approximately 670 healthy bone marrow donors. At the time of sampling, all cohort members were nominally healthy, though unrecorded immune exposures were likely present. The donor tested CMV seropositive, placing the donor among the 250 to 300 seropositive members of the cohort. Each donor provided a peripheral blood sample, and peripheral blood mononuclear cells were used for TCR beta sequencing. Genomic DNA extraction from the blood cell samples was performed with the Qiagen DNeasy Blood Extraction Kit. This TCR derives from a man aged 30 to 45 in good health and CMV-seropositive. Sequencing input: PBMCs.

The DNA sequence reads TGTGCCAGCAGTGCACAGGTGACGGCTTTCTTT. This yields the protein CASSAQVTAFF. The sequence is built from TRBV28 and TRBJ1-1; tentative D gene TRBD1, with 5 bases matching. The V end loses 5 bases and the J end loses 11 bases, and a stretch of 12 bases separates them. Measured from the cysteine to the phenylalanine, the CDR3 is 11 residues long. The kept DNA is CDR3 alone, 33 bases in frame from the first base. From a lookup of the germline V gene, CDR1 and CDR2 are MDHEN and SYDVKM. With the portions outside the CDR3 filled from the reference TRBV28 and TRBJ1-1 genes, the complete variable region becomes DVKVTQSSRYLVKRTGEKVFLECVQDMDHENMFWYRQDPGLGLRLIYFSYDVKMKEKGDIPEGYSVSREKKERFSLILESASTNQTSMYLCASSAQVTAFFGQGTRLTVV.